This is a list of T cell receptor beta chains from one sample in a study of cytomegalovirus exposure and HLA in healthy donors. Assay used: immunoSEQ multiplex PCR; TCRdb lists only in-frame clones, some missing. The sample holds roughly 150,000 clones, over 80% seen once. The sequenced sample was PBMCs. These receptors all come from a female donor in good health and CMV-seronegative. The CDR3 runs from the conserved cysteine through the conserved F or W. The D gene is left open where the match is weak. Expanded clones are given a class, and other clones once, few, many or no size at all.

v_call,clone_size,d_call,j_call,cdr3_length,cdr3_aa,cdr3_nt
TRBV5-4,few,TRBD2,TRBJ2-2,15,CASSQTSGYTGELFF,TGTGCCAGCAGCCAGACTAGCGGCTACACCGGGGAGCTGTTTTTT
TRBV7-2,NA,NA,TRBJ2-5,15,CASSLGSSRQETQYF,TGTGCCAGCAGCTTGGGGTCTAGCCGCCAAGAGACCCAGTACTTC
TRBV19,few,TRBD2,TRBJ2-7,17,CASSTARLAGHPYEQYF,TGTGCCAGTAGTACCGCACGACTAGCGGGCCATCCCTACGAGCAGTACTTC
TRBV5-4,NA,NA,TRBJ2-7,12,CASSFDSYEQYF,TGTGCCAGCAGCTTTGACAGCTACGAGCAGTACTTC
TRBV9,NA,NA,TRBJ1-4,13,CASSDGGNEKLFF,TGTGCCAGCAGCGACGGAGGGAATGAAAAACTGTTTTTT
TRBV27,NA,TRBD2,TRBJ2-1,18,CASSLLLGLAGDIAEQFF,TGTGCCAGCAGTTTGCTTCTCGGACTAGCGGGAGATATTGCGGAGCAGTTCTTC
TRBV28,few,TRBD1,TRBJ1-2,21,CASSLLVLGRDRSGGDYGYTF,TGTGCCAGCAGTTTATTGGTTTTGGGCCGGGACAGGTCGGGCGGGGACTATGGCTACACCTTC
TRBV5-1,NA,TRBD2,TRBJ2-3,15,CASSRGGISTDTQYF,TGCGCCAGCAGCAGGGGAGGGATAAGCACAGATACGCAGTATTTT
TRBV29-1,NA,NA,TRBJ2-7,11,CSVVGGYEQYF,TGCAGCGTTGTGGGAGGCTACGAGCAGTACTTC
TRBV7-6,NA,TRBD1,TRBJ1-1,15,CASSFAGTGVTEAFF,TGTGCCAGCAGCTTTGCCGGGACAGGGGTCACTGAAGCTTTCTTT
TRBV28,NA,TRBD2,TRBJ2-2,18,CASSPGTSGRNPTGELFF,TGTGCCAGCAGTCCCGGGACTAGCGGGAGGAACCCCACCGGGGAGCTGTTTTTT
TRBV2,NA,TRBD1,TRBJ1-1,14,CASTFGQVNTEAFF,TGTGCCAGCACGTTCGGACAGGTGAACACTGAAGCTTTCTTT
TRBV28,NA,NA,TRBJ2-3,11,CASSLADTQYF,TGTGCCAGCAGCCTCGCAGATACGCAGTATTTT
TRBV5-6,NA,NA,TRBJ1-4,16,CASTRGKGKGVEKLFF,TGTGCCAGCACCCGGGGGAAGGGGAAGGGCGTTGAAAAACTGTTTTTT
TRBV7-2,NA,TRBD2,TRBJ2-7,13,CASSLTSGAEQYF,TGTGCCAGCAGCTTAACTAGCGGAGCCGAGCAGTACTTC
TRBV27,few,TRBD1,TRBJ1-1,14,CASSPGQGGTEAFF,TGTGCCAGCAGTCCTGGACAGGGTGGAACTGAAGCTTTCTTT
TRBV5-1,NA,NA,TRBJ1-5,15,CASSLDGRNNQPQHF,TGCGCCAGCAGCTTGGATGGCAGAAACAATCAGCCCCAGCATTTT
TRBV11-2,NA,TRBD2,TRBJ2-2,16,CASSSLAGKNTGELFF,TGTGCCAGCAGCTCCCTAGCGGGAAAAAACACCGGGGAGCTGTTTTTT
TRBV7-9,NA,NA,TRBJ2-5,15,CASSLVSSGQETQYF,TGTGCCAGCAGCTTAGTGAGTAGCGGTCAAGAGACCCAGTACTTC
TRBV9,NA,NA,TRBJ2-7,12,CASSGDSYEQYF,TGTGCCAGCTCCGGGGATTCCTACGAGCAGTACTTC
TRBV27,NA,TRBD1,TRBJ2-7,15,CASSVQDRGVHEQYF,TGTGCCAGCAGTGTACAGGACAGGGGAGTCCACGAGCAGTACTTC
TRBV28,NA,NA,TRBJ1-1,13,CATRDTMNTEAFF,TGTGCCACTCGGGACACCATGAACACTGAAGCTTTCTTT
TRBV19,NA,NA,TRBJ2-7,13,CASSRTASYEQYF,TGTGCCAGCTCCCGGACAGCCTCCTACGAGCAGTACTTC
TRBV15,NA,NA,TRBJ1-4,16,CATSRTWGGTNEKLFF,TGTGCCACCAGCAGGACATGGGGGGGGACTAATGAAAAACTGTTTTTT
TRBV19,NA,TRBD1,TRBJ1-5,14,CATGDSYGNQPQHF,TGTGCCACCGGGGACAGTTACGGCAATCAGCCCCAGCATTTT
TRBV19,NA,TRBD1,TRBJ1-1,15,CASRGTGHSPPEAFF,TGTGCCAGTAGGGGGACAGGGCATTCCCCCCCTGAAGCTTTCTTT
TRBV10-2,NA,TRBD1,TRBJ1-2,11,CASSETGDYTF,TGCGCCAGCAGTGAGACAGGGGATTACACCTTC
TRBV19,NA,NA,TRBJ1-1,14,CASSMQLMNTEAFF,TGTGCCAGTAGTATGCAGTTAATGAACACTGAAGCTTTCTTT
TRBV7-9,NA,NA,TRBJ2-1,18,CASSLSQDYLSNRDEQFF,TGTGCCAGCAGCTTATCCCAGGACTATCTTTCCAATAGGGATGAGCAGTTCTTC
TRBV7-9,few,NA,TRBJ1-1,12,CASTLGNTEAFF,TGTGCCAGCACTTTGGGCAACACTGAAGCTTTCTTT
TRBV29-1,once,NA,TRBJ1-2,12,CSVEDFGGGYTF,TGCAGCGTTGAAGATTTCGGCGGTGGCTACACCTTC
TRBV29-1,NA,NA,TRBJ2-3,12,CSVDTSTDTQYF,TGCAGCGTTGACACTAGCACAGATACGCAGTATTTT
TRBV4-1,NA,TRBD1,TRBJ2-7,17,CASSQLLRGRSPYEQYF,TGCGCCAGCAGCCAATTACTCAGGGGGCGATCCCCCTACGAGCAGTACTTC
TRBV6-5,few,NA,TRBJ2-3,15,CASSAAQGPVDTQYF,TGTGCCAGCAGTGCTGCACAGGGCCCGGTAGATACGCAGTATTTT
TRBV19,NA,NA,TRBJ2-2,14,CASKEDQLARELFF,TGTGCCAGCAAAGAAGACCAGTTAGCCCGGGAGCTGTTTTTT
TRBV5-4,NA,NA,TRBJ1-2,13,CASSNQISYGYTF,TGTGCCAGCAGCAATCAAATTTCCTATGGCTACACCTTC
TRBV10-3,NA,NA,TRBJ2-1,15,CAISEGDKPYNEQFF,TGTGCCATCAGTGAAGGGGACAAACCCTACAATGAGCAGTTCTTC
TRBV2,NA,NA,TRBJ1-2,12,CASKEGHYGYTF,TGTGCCAGCAAGGAGGGCCACTATGGCTACACCTTC
TRBV5-6,once,TRBD1,TRBJ2-7,19,CASSRVSQSRTGGYYEQYF,TGTGCCAGCAGCCGCGTATCTCAAAGCCGGACAGGGGGGTACTACGAGCAGTACTTC
TRBV19,few,TRBD1,TRBJ1-1,16,CASSIGQGITNAEAFF,TGTGCCAGTAGTATAGGACAGGGGATTACTAACGCTGAAGCTTTCTTT
TRBV10-3,once,NA,TRBJ2-3,14,CAISEAGASDTQYF,TGTGCCATCAGTGAGGCAGGGGCGTCAGATACGCAGTATTTT
TRBV19,NA,TRBD2,TRBJ2-7,18,CASSSPSSSGSPSYEQYF,TGTGCCAGTAGCTCACCCAGTTCTAGCGGGAGTCCCTCCTACGAGCAGTACTTC
TRBV18,NA,TRBD1,TRBJ2-7,16,CASSPPGQGRSYEQYF,TGTGCCAGCTCACCACCGGGACAGGGGAGGTCCTACGAGCAGTACTTC
TRBV10-2,NA,NA,TRBJ1-2,13,CASSKGRDYGYTF,TGCGCCAGCAGTAAGGGGAGGGACTATGGCTACACCTTC
TRBV27,once,NA,TRBJ1-1,13,CASTSSFGTEAFF,TGTGCCAGCACCTCCAGCTTCGGGACTGAAGCTTTCTTT
TRBV5-1,NA,NA,TRBJ2-7,14,CASSLSRGAYEQYF,TGCGCCAGCAGCTTGTCTCGGGGAGCCTACGAGCAGTACTTC
TRBV10-2,once,NA,TRBJ2-5,11,CASSNGATQYF,TGCGCCAGCAGTAATGGGGCGACCCAGTACTTC
TRBV7-9,few,NA,TRBJ2-1,14,CASSSTETYNEQFF,TGTGCCAGCAGCTCGACAGAGACCTACAATGAGCAGTTCTTC
TRBV27,NA,TRBD1,TRBJ1-1,19,CASRRLSFSGQGMNTEAFF,TGTGCCAGCAGACGTCTTTCCTTCTCGGGACAGGGGATGAACACTGAAGCTTTCTTT
TRBV7-6,NA,TRBD1,TRBJ2-6,18,CASSFHRDRGTGANVLTF,TGTGCCAGCAGCTTTCACCGGGACAGGGGGACTGGGGCCAACGTCCTGACTTTC
TRBV19,NA,NA,TRBJ2-7,16,CASSIGVSWAPYEQYF,TGTGCCAGTAGTATAGGGGTCAGCTGGGCACCCTACGAGCAGTACTTC
TRBV5-1,NA,TRBD1,TRBJ2-1,15,CASRSTGVSYNEQFF,TGCGCCAGCAGATCAACAGGGGTCTCCTACAATGAGCAGTTCTTC
TRBV5-4,NA,NA,TRBJ1-2,17,CASSLTFSRQGLYGYTF,TGTGCCAGCAGCTTGACTTTCTCGCGGCAAGGACTCTATGGCTACACCTTC
TRBV9,NA,TRBD1,TRBJ2-5,15,CASSVGQGAIETQYF,TGTGCCAGCAGCGTAGGGCAGGGGGCAATCGAGACCCAGTACTTC
TRBV28,NA,NA,TRBJ2-7,14,CASRVGGNSYEQYF,TGTGCCAGCAGGGTAGGCGGAAACTCCTACGAGCAGTACTTC
TRBV20-1,NA,NA,TRBJ2-7,9,CSVSDEQYF,TGCAGTGTAAGCGACGAGCAGTACTTC
TRBV19,NA,TRBD1,TRBJ1-1,12,CACGQGSTEAFF,TGTGCCTGTGGACAGGGATCAACTGAAGCTTTCTTT